One and the same sample provided the 7 T cell receptor beta chains below, sequenced in a study of blood T cell repertoires in COVID-19. TCRdb's copy holds only in-frame clones and misses some; the assay was immunoSEQ multiplex PCR. Here the sample spans 70,000 to 100,000 clones, approximately 91% being singletons. Sequencing used peripheral blood. Receptors were obtained from a woman older than 75 with acute or convalescent COVID-19.

The chain carries TRBV3-1 (or the pseudogene TRBV3-2) and TRBJ2-3, with TRBD2 matching over 8 bases. The CDR3 contains 16 residues. Germline V CDR1 and CDR2: LGHDT, YNNKEL (reference sequence). Trimming took 1 base from V and 6 from J; bases not matched to a gene: 9. The CDR3 DNA reads as TGTGCCAGCAGCCAAGGGTTTAGCGGGGCGGGTGATACGCAGTATTTT. It encodes CASSQGFSGAGDTQYF.

V is TRBV11-2 and J is TRBJ1-5; 9 nucleotides match TRBD1. Trimming at V came to 2 bases and at J to 6 bases, leaving 2 bases not matched to a gene. Germline V gives CDR1 SGHAT, CDR2 FQNNGV. This CDR3 has 14 residues. In DNA, the CDR3 is TGTGCCAGCAGCTTAACAGGGGGCGGTCAGCCCCAGCATTTT. Its translation: CASSLTGGGQPQHF.

The chain is built from TRBV12-3 or TRBV12-4 and TRBJ2-2; possible D gene TRBD2, 6 bases. The CDR3 length is 13 residues. V lost 4 bases, J lost 7 bases, and 10 bases lay in between. Written as DNA, the CDR3 is TGTGCCAGCAGTTGGGGGGTCGGCGGGGAGCTGTTTTTT. It is translated as CASSWGVGGELFF.

This rearrangement joins TRBV20-1 to TRBJ1-4; D ambiguous. The CDR3 consists of 11 residues. Germline CDR1 reads DFQATT; CDR2 reads SNEGSKA (reference sequence). V was cut by 3 bases and J by 12 bases, with 11 bases left in between. CDR3 in amino acids: CSASVGLELFF. The CDR3 bases are TGCAGTGCTAGCGTTGGGCTCGAACTGTTTTTT.

V and J are TRBV4-1 and TRBJ2-5, with 8 bases that match TRBD2. V gave up 4 bases and J gave up 5 bases; unmatched junction bases: 9. The length of the CDR3 is 15 residues. Per germline, CDR1 MGHRA and CDR2 YSYEKL. The CDR3 here is CASSPTGLAGETQYF. The CDR3 DNA is TGCGCCAGCAGCCCTACCGGACTAGCCGGGGAGACCCAGTACTTC.

V usage is TRBV28 and J usage is TRBJ1-3; the D is unclear. Deletions cut 4 bases from V and 0 bases from J, with 10 bases between. Germline CDR1 MDHEN, CDR2 SYDVKM. CDR3 length: 15 amino acids. The CDR3 nucleotides read TGTGCCAGCAGTTCTAGACGCAGCTCTGGAAACACCATATATTTT. Residues: CASSSRRSSGNTIYF.

The chain recombines TRBV25-1 with TRBJ2-5, with TRBD1 matching 8 bases. The CDR3 length is 17 residues. CDR1 MGHDK and CDR2 SYGVNS come from the germline V gene. V dropped 3 bases and J dropped 4; count of bases not matched to a gene: 13. This CDR3 reads CASSDSRTGHWIETQYF. For the CDR3, the DNA is TGTGCCAGCAGTGATTCCCGGACAGGGCATTGGATAGAGACCCAGTACTTC.